A selection of T cell receptor beta chains follows, all from one sample in a study of beta chain features in type 1 diabetes. TCRdb keeps only in-frame clones here, not all; method: immunoSEQ multiplex PCR. Of under 250,000 clones in the sample, 11% to 15% were seen once. The sample taken for sequencing was naive CD4+ T cells from blood. These receptors were obtained from a man aged 25 to 40 with type 1 diabetes. CDR3s include the opening cysteine and the closing phenylalanine or tryptophan. The order of the fields is V gene, clone size, D gene, J gene, CDR3 protein, CDR3 DNA. The D gene is left open where the match is weak. A clone size is listed for some rows: how often the clone was seen (once, few, many), or a class if it is expanded.

TRBV11-2	few	TRBD2	TRBJ2-5	CASDRTSGGTQETQYF	TGTGCCAGCGACCGGACTAGCGGAGGTACTCAAGAGACCCAGTACTTC
TRBV19	NA	TRBD2	TRBJ2-2	CASSPLAGGPPGELFF	TGTGCCAGTAGTCCACTAGCGGGAGGGCCTCCCGGGGAGCTGTTTTTT
TRBV27	few	TRBD1	TRBJ1-2	CASNGQGVNYGYTF	TGTGCCAGCAATGGACAGGGGGTTAACTATGGCTACACCTTC
TRBV5-4	NA	NA	TRBJ2-7	CASSLPPQGPASYEQYF	TGTGCCAGCAGCTTACCGCCTCAGGGGCCCGCCTCCTACGAGCAGTACTTC
TRBV9	NA	NA	TRBJ2-1	CASSVEVTDFHNEQFF	TGTGCCAGCAGCGTAGAGGTAACAGATTTCCACAATGAGCAGTTCTTC
TRBV7-2	NA	TRBD1	TRBJ2-5	CASSLAEGTGQETQYF	TGTGCCAGCAGCTTGGCCGAGGGGACAGGGCAAGAGACCCAGTACTTC
TRBV10-3	NA	TRBD1	TRBJ1-2	CAISGDRANYGYTF	TGTGCCATCAGTGGGGACAGGGCTAACTATGGCTACACCTTC
TRBV13	NA	TRBD2	TRBJ2-3	CASSVPGRGVDTQYF	TGTGCCAGCAGCGTACCGGGGCGGGGGGTAGATACGCAGTATTTT
TRBV6-6	NA	NA	TRBJ2-7	CASSATRSGSEQYF	TGTGCCAGCAGCGCGACTAGGAGCGGGTCCGAGCAGTACTTC
TRBV27	NA	TRBD1	TRBJ1-1	CATQIRTGYRTEAFF	TGTGCCACCCAAATAAGGACAGGGTATAGGACTGAAGCTTTCTTT
TRBV5-6	NA	NA	TRBJ1-1	CASSLDPGVTNTEAFF	TGTGCCAGCAGCTTGGATCCGGGGGTGACGAACACTGAAGCTTTCTTT
TRBV29-1	few	NA	TRBJ2-5	CSVGGSETQYF	TGCAGCGTAGGAGGGAGTGAGACCCAGTACTTC
TRBV9	NA	TRBD2	TRBJ2-1	CASSVEGRGAYNEQFF	TGTGCCAGCAGCGTAGAAGGGCGGGGGGCCTACAATGAGCAGTTCTTC
TRBV4-2	few	NA	TRBJ1-3	CASSREAGNTIYF	TGTGCCAGCAGTCGGGAGGCCGGAAACACCATATATTTT
TRBV5-1	NA	TRBD1	TRBJ1-6	CASSLGQTDSPLHF	TGCGCCAGCAGCCTGGGACAGACGGATTCACCCCTCCACTTT
TRBV4-2	NA	TRBD1	TRBJ2-5	CASSQEGDRGLEQYF	TGTGCCAGCAGCCAAGAAGGGGACAGGGGATTGGAGCAGTACTTC
TRBV11-2	few	TRBD2	TRBJ2-5	CASSPSGARETQYF	TGTGCCAGCAGCCCCAGCGGGGCCAGAGAGACCCAGTACTTC
TRBV7-2	few	NA	TRBJ2-3	CASSLGATTDTQYF	TGTGCCAGCAGCTTAGGCGCTACCACAGATACGCAGTATTTT
TRBV5-1	NA	NA	TRBJ2-2	CASSLDGTPNTGELFF	TGCGCCAGCAGCTTGGACGGGACACCGAACACCGGGGAGCTGTTTTTT
TRBV4-1	NA	TRBD1	TRBJ2-7	CASSQVGDRGYEQYF	TGCGCCAGCAGCCAAGTGGGGGACAGGGGCTACGAGCAGTACTTC
TRBV6-1	few	NA	TRBJ2-7	CASSEIRGQYF	TGTGCCAGCAGTGAAATCAGGGGGCAGTACTTC
TRBV20-1	NA	NA	TRBJ2-1	CSARYKNEQFF	TGCAGTGCTAGATACAAAAATGAGCAGTTCTTC
TRBV5-1	NA	NA	TRBJ2-7	CASSLGQWEQYF	TGCGCCAGCAGCTTGGGACAGTGGGAGCAGTACTTC
TRBV5-4	few	TRBD1	TRBJ1-4	CASSKTGGDEKLFF	TGTGCCAGCAGCAAGACAGGGGGGGATGAAAAACTGTTTTTT
TRBV9	NA	TRBD2	TRBJ2-3	CASSVGLGREGPTQYF	TGTGCCAGCAGCGTAGGATTGGGCAGGGAGGGTCCTACGCAGTATTTT
TRBV6-5	few	NA	TRBJ1-6	CASSSQQSPLHF	TGTGCCAGCAGTTCCCAACAATCACCCCTCCACTTT
TRBV15	NA	NA	TRBJ2-7	CATSRSRGRLDEQYF	TGTGCCACCAGCAGAAGCAGGGGTAGATTGGACGAGCAGTACTTC
TRBV19	few	TRBD1	TRBJ2-2	CASTLAGTGLTGELFF	TGTGCCAGTACCTTAGCCGGGACAGGGTTAACCGGGGAGCTGTTTTTT
TRBV18	few	NA	TRBJ1-1	CASSRGRDTEAFF	TGTGCCAGCTCACGGGGGAGGGACACTGAAGCTTTCTTT
TRBV5-1	NA	TRBD1	TRBJ2-1	CASSLRQGIDEQFF	TGCGCCAGCAGCTTAAGACAGGGAATCGATGAGCAGTTCTTC
TRBV6-5	few	TRBD1	TRBJ1-5	CASRRDSFDQPQHF	TGTGCCAGCAGGAGGGACAGTTTCGATCAGCCCCAGCATTTT
TRBV5-1	few	NA	TRBJ2-1	CASSFNGRDLSYNEQFF	TGCGCCAGCAGCTTCAATGGGCGGGACCTCTCCTACAATGAGCAGTTCTTC
TRBV6-5	NA	NA	TRBJ1-2	CASSTSGVPNYGYTF	TGTGCCAGCAGTACCTCGGGAGTACCCAACTATGGCTACACCTTC
TRBV11-1	NA	TRBD1	TRBJ2-7	CASSSDRDSYEQYF	TGTGCCAGCAGCTCCGACAGGGACTCCTACGAGCAGTACTTC
TRBV29-1	few	TRBD1	TRBJ2-3	CSGGGRGPDTQYF	TGCAGCGGCGGCGGCAGGGGGCCAGATACGCAGTATTTT
TRBV7-2	few	NA	TRBJ2-3	CASSSLVDTQYF	TGTGCCAGCAGCTCCCTCGTTGATACGCAGTATTTT
TRBV6-5	few	NA	TRBJ2-7	CASSPGLVIRGEQYF	TGTGCCAGCAGTCCTGGACTCGTAATACGGGGCGAGCAGTACTTC
TRBV9	NA	NA	TRBJ2-3	CASSVADSPTDTQYF	TGTGCCAGCAGCGTAGCGGACAGCCCCACAGATACGCAGTATTTT
TRBV30	NA	TRBD1	TRBJ1-4	CAWSRTGGTNEKLFF	TGTGCCTGGAGCCGAACAGGGGGAACTAATGAAAAACTGTTTTTT
TRBV9	NA	NA	TRBJ2-5	CASSTGTPQETQYF	TGTGCCAGCAGCACCGGGACTCCTCAAGAGACCCAGTACTTC
TRBV5-4	NA	NA	TRBJ2-5	CASSFGGTETQYF	TGTGCCAGCAGCTTTGGGGGGACGGAGACCCAGTACTTC